This entry lists 2 T cell receptor beta chains sequenced from one sample in a study of cytomegalovirus exposure and HLA in healthy donors. With 60 Vbeta and 13 Jbeta primers, the PCR was carried out. Assay used: immunoSEQ multiplex PCR; TCRdb lists only in-frame clones, some missing. The data show 150,000 to 250,000 clones, with 70% to 80% seen just once and about 1.9% held by the top ten. The sequencing sample was made of PBMCs. These TCRs come from a man under 40 in good health and CMV-seronegative.

V is TRBV29-1 and J is TRBJ2-1, with 7 bases lining up with TRBD2. The CDR3 totals 14 residues. After removal of 1 base from V and 2 bases from J, the junction contained 2 bases not matched to a gene. CDR1 and CDR2 (germline): SQVTM, ANQGSEA. CDR3 in amino acids: CSVEGGRAYNEQFF. The CDR3, as DNA: TGCAGCGTTGAAGGCGGGAGAGCCTACAATGAGCAGTTCTTC.

The V gene is TRBV15, the J gene TRBJ2-7, with a possible D match to TRBD2 (5 bases). Germline V CDR1 and CDR2: LNHNV, YYDKDF (reference sequence). This CDR3 is 14 amino acids long. V lost 0 bases, J lost 5 bases, and 11 bases lay in between. The CDR3 sequence is CATSRDQRVHEQYF. The CDR3 DNA reads TGTGCCACCAGCAGAGATCAGAGGGTCCACGAGCAGTACTTC. The full variable domain, rest sourced from reference TRBV15 and TRBJ2-7, is DAMVIQNPRYQVTQFGKPVTLSCSQTLNHNVMYWYQQKSSQAPKLLFHYYDKDFNNEADTPDNFQSRRPNTSFCFLDIRSPGLGDTAMYLCATSRDQRVHEQYFGPGTRLTVT.